Each of the 24 T cell receptor beta chains below was sequenced from the same sample in a study of Ad26.COV2.S vaccination and SARS-CoV-2 variants. The treatment: roughly 19 received Ad26.COV2.S at low or high dose, single or two shots; about 5 received placebo; per-sample allocation not given. Collection of samples fell on day 63 after the first vaccine or placebo injection. Data came from immunoSEQ multiplex PCR; TCRdb stores just in-frame clones and leaves some out. The table lists 350,000 to 400,000 clones, 70% to 90% of them singletons, with 3% to 3.5% in the top ten. Material: peripheral blood, obtained in a trial of Ad26.COV2.S vaccine versus placebo. The receptors originated from a person between 18 and 65 years old who received the Ad26.COV2.S COVID-19 vaccine or a placebo.

This chain joins TRBV11-2 and TRBJ1-5; D unclear. V was trimmed by 0 bases and J by 3 bases, leaving 3 bases between them. Germline V CDR1 and CDR2: SGHAT, FQNNGV. The CDR3 sequence is 13 residues long. CDR3 region: CASSLDFNQPQHF. CDR3 DNA: TGTGCCAGCAGCTTAGATTTCAATCAGCCCCAGCATTTT.

The sample holds one count of this clone. The rearrangement links TRBV18 to TRBJ2-5; possible D gene TRBD1, 6 bases. This CDR3 spans 16 amino acids. Trimming took 2 bases from V and 4 from J, leaving 17 bases between them. Germline V lookup: CDR1 KGHSH, CDR2 LQKENI. The CDR3 protein is CASSPFPQGGRETQYF. The CDR3, as DNA: TGTGCCAGCTCACCATTTCCACAGGGTGGAAGAGAGACCCAGTACTTC.

This clone was observed a few times. This rearrangement joins TRBV3-1 (or the pseudogene TRBV3-2) to TRBJ2-7; 10 bases align to TRBD1. The CDR3 sequence is 17 residues long. The V gene end was trimmed by 4 bases and the J gene end by 0 bases; junction bases not matched to a gene: 9. CDR1 and CDR2 (germline): LGHDT, YNNKEL (reference sequence). In DNA, the CDR3 is TGTGCCAGCAGCCCCAGACTCGGACAGGGGGGCTCCTACGAGCAGTACTTC. This sequence encodes CASSPRLGQGGSYEQYF.

The genes are TRBV6-5 and TRBJ2-2, with 10 bases fitting TRBD2. CDR1 is MNHEY, CDR2 SVGAGI, per germline. The CDR3 has 16 amino acids. Trimming removed 0 bases from V and 6 bases from J; junction bases left unmatched: 4. The CDR3 reads CASSYSSGTSAGELFF. For the CDR3, the DNA is TGTGCCAGCAGTTACTCCTCCGGGACTAGCGCCGGGGAGCTGTTTTTT.

The J gene is TRBJ2-2, the V gene TRBV25-1; tentative D call: TRBD2 (7 bases). V was trimmed by 7 bases and J by 5 bases, leaving 14 bases between them. In germline, CDR1 is MGHDK, CDR2 SYGVNS. There are 14 residues in the CDR3. The CDR3 sequence: CASTTRGGTGELFF. The CDR3 DNA is TGTGCCAGCACCACGAGGGGGGGTACCGGGGAGCTGTTTTTT.

The chain couples TRBV5-1 to TRBJ2-1; TRBD2 matches 8 bases. Germline V lookup: CDR1 SGHRS, CDR2 YFSETQ. With V trimmed by 5 bases and J by 4 bases, 5 bases remained unmatched. This CDR3 is 14 amino acids long. For the CDR3, the DNA is TGCGCCAGCAGTTTTAGCGGGGTTTACAATGAGCAGTTCTTC. This codes for CASSFSGVYNEQFF.

V and J are TRBV11-2 and TRBJ1-4, with D possibly being TRBD1 (5 bases). The CDR3 spans 16 residues. The germline CDR1 and CDR2 sequences are SGHAT and FQNNGV. Trimming took 3 bases from V and 5 from J, leaving 16 bases between them. For the CDR3, the DNA is TGTGCCAGCAGCTTCGGGGTCAGGGCTGGGAATGAAAAACTGTTTTTT. This gives the protein CASSFGVRAGNEKLFF.

This chain links TRBV5-6 with TRBJ2-7; tentatively, D is TRBD1 or TRBD2 (5 bases each). CDR3 length: 12 amino acids. V was pared by 4 bases and J by 6 bases, with 11 bases between. Germline assignment: CDR1 SGHDT and CDR2 YYEEEE. As DNA, the CDR3 is TGTGCCAGCAGCGCCGGGACGACCGAGCAGTACTTC. Translation gives CASSAGTTEQYF.

This chain uses TRBV10-3 with TRBJ1-2, with D hard to call. The CDR3 totals 15 residues. Between the trimmed V and J ends, which lost 2 bases and 4 bases, there was a span of 14 bases. The V gene's germline CDR1 is ENHRY and CDR2 SYGVKD. CDR3 protein: CAISEANKAPYGYTF. The DNA of the CDR3 is TGTGCCATCAGTGAGGCCAACAAGGCCCCCTATGGCTACACCTTC.

The V call is TRBV4-1, the J call TRBJ1-2, with a weak D call TRBD1 (5 bases). The CDR3 sequence is 14 residues long. Trimming shortened V by 0 bases and J by 8 bases, and 13 bases separated the two germline ends. In germline, CDR1 is MGHRA, CDR2 YSYEKL. CDR3 sequence reads: CASSQEQGPIGYTF. DNA of the CDR3: TGCGCCAGCAGCCAAGAGCAGGGCCCCATCGGCTACACCTTC.

Notes on this clone: The sample holds other DNA sequences that translate to the same CDR3. This chain connects TRBV3-1 (or the pseudogene TRBV3-2) to TRBJ2-5, with TRBD1 as a possible D gene (6 bases). This CDR3 has 13 residues. The V gene lost 6 bases and the J gene lost 2 bases, with 10 bases spanning the gap. Germline-derived CDR1 and CDR2 are LGHDT and YNNKEL (reference sequence). DNA of the CDR3: TGTGCCAGCAGTCAGGGGACACAAGAGACCCAGTACTTC. Translation: CASSQGTQETQYF.

Note on this clone: The identical CDR3 is also encoded by other nucleotide sequences in the sample. The chain links TRBV5-1 to TRBJ1-3; maybe TRBD1 (5 bases). The CDR3 has 14 amino acids. With 0 bases removed from V and 3 bases from J, the gap between germline ends came to 7 bases. Germline V gene data show CDR1 as SGHRS and CDR2 as YFSETQ. The CDR3 here is CASSLAGRGNTIYF. The CDR3 DNA is TGCGCCAGCAGCTTGGCGGGGCGTGGAAACACCATATATTTT.

This chain joins TRBV5-1 and TRBJ1-2, with unresolved D. The germline V gene encodes CDR1 SGHRS and CDR2 YFSETQ. This CDR3 has 15 residues. V was clipped by 5 bases and J by 0 bases, with 14 bases between them. The CDR3 sequence is CASRPARSANYGYTF. For the CDR3, the DNA is TGCGCCAGCAGGCCAGCGCGCTCAGCTAACTATGGCTACACCTTC.

The chain uses TRBV7-9 and TRBJ1-3, with TRBD1 matching 8 bases. This CDR3 is built from 15 residues. From germline, CDR1 is SEHNR and CDR2 FQNEAQ (reference sequence). V was clipped by 5 bases and J by 1 base; unmatched bases: 4. CDR3 protein: CASSPTGGSGNTIYF. The CDR3 nucleotides read TGTGCCAGCAGCCCCACAGGGGGATCTGGAAACACCATATATTTT. The variable domain in full, with the rest retrieved from reference TRBV7-9 and TRBJ1-3, is DTGVSQNPRHKITKRGQNVTFRCDPISEHNRLYWYRQTLGQGPEFLTYFQNEAQLEKSRLLSDRFSAERPKGSFSTLEIQRTEQGDSAMYLCASSPTGGSGNTIYFGEGSWLTVV.

The CDR3 nucleotides are TGTGCCAGCAGCCGACGACCCTCCTACGAGCAGTACTTC. Amino acids: CASSRRPSYEQYF. The chain recombines TRBV12-3 or TRBV12-4 with TRBJ2-7; D ambiguous. The CDR3 sequence is 13 residues long. Between the trimmed V and J ends, which lost 6 bases and 0 bases, there was a span of 9 bases.

The CDR3 is CAWSSGRNTIYF. CDR3 DNA sequence: TGTGCCTGGAGTTCCGGGAGAAACACCATATATTTT. The chain is built from TRBV30 and TRBJ1-3, with D unclear. The CDR3 extends over 12 amino acids. The germline V gene has CDR1 GTSNPN and CDR2 SVGIG (reference sequence). Trimming cost V 2 bases and J 5 bases, with 7 bases left between them.

CDR3 in amino acids: CASSLNGFPYEQYF. The CDR3 DNA is TGTGCCAGCAGCTTGAATGGGTTCCCCTACGAGCAGTACTTC. This sequence joins TRBV5-5 and TRBJ2-7; no reliable D call. V was trimmed by 1 base and J by 2 bases, leaving 10 bases between them. In germline, CDR1 is SGHKS, CDR2 YYEKEE (reference sequence). CDR3 length equals 14 residues.

The rearrangement uses TRBV7-9 and TRBJ2-5; 8 bases are a match to TRBD2. Germline V gene data show CDR1 as SEHNR and CDR2 as FQNEAQ (reference sequence). The V segment lost 4 bases and the J segment 5 bases; nucleotides outside the gene matches: 18. This CDR3 has 18 residues. The DNA of the CDR3 is TGTGCCAGCAGCTCCGAAAACTCTCTGCCGGGGGGGTTGGAGACCCAGTACTTC. Translated: CASSSENSLPGGLETQYF.

V and J are TRBV5-6 and TRBJ2-7; 7 bases are shared with TRBD1. The junction had 3 bases not matched to a gene; V was cut back by 0 bases and J by 0 bases. CDR1 is SGHDT and CDR2 is YYEEEE in the germline V gene. This CDR3 region has 15 residues. CDR3 loop: CASSLAPGGSYEQYF. CDR3 DNA sequence: TGTGCCAGCAGCTTGGCCCCAGGGGGCTCCTACGAGCAGTACTTC. The entire variable domain, with the rest obtained from reference TRBV5-6 and TRBJ2-7, is as follows: DAGVTQSPTHLIKTRGQQVTLRCSPKSGHDTVSWYQQALGQGPQFIFQYYEEEERQRGNFPDRFSGHQFPNYSSELNVNALLLGDSALYLCASSLAPGGSYEQYFGPGTRLTVT.

This clone came up once. The chain carries TRBV28 and TRBJ1-3, with D hard to call. Deletions cut 2 bases from V and 0 bases from J, with 8 bases between. Germline CDR1 is MDHEN and CDR2 is SYDVKM. The CDR3 has 15 amino acids. CDR3 loop: CASSLSGSSGNTIYF. For the CDR3, the DNA is TGTGCCAGCAGTTTAAGTGGTTCCTCTGGAAACACCATATATTTT. Supplemented by reference TRBV28 and TRBJ1-3, the full variable domain reads DVKVTQSSRYLVKRTGEKVFLECVQDMDHENMFWYRQDPGLGLRLIYFSYDVKMKEKGDIPEGYSVSREKKERFSLILESASTNQTSMYLCASSLSGSSGNTIYFGEGSWLTVV.

The chain employs TRBV5-5 and TRBJ2-2, with 8 bases matching TRBD1. Germline V lookup: CDR1 SGHKS, CDR2 YYEKEE (reference sequence). V shed 0 bases and J 9 bases; nucleotides not matched to a gene: 7. The CDR3 has 15 residues. This CDR3 reads CASSLGQGKVWELFF. CDR3 nucleotides: TGTGCCAGCAGCTTGGGACAGGGGAAGGTCTGGGAGCTGTTTTTT.

This clone was seen a single time. The chain joins TRBV19 to TRBJ2-5, with D hard to call. V lost 8 bases to trimming and J lost 3 bases, with 16 bases between them. This CDR3 is 14 amino acids long. Germline V gene lookup returns CDR1 LNHDA and CDR2 SQIVND (reference sequence). CDR3 sequence reads: CASRQGKDKETQYF. In DNA form, the CDR3 reads TGTGCCAGTCGACAAGGGAAGGATAAAGAGACCCAGTACTTC.

This chain joins TRBV11-2 and TRBJ2-1, with TRBD2 matching 10 bases. The germline V gene has CDR1 SGHAT and CDR2 FQNNGV. V lost 3 bases to trimming and J lost 8 bases; unmatched junction nucleotides: 4. The CDR3 loop spans 14 amino acids. The CDR3 DNA is TGTGCCAGCAGCTTGGGGACTAGCGCGGATGAGCAGTTCTTC. As protein: CASSLGTSADEQFF.

The chain carries TRBV19 and TRBJ1-1; tentative D call: TRBD1 (5 bases). V was pared by 9 bases and J by 1 base, with 21 bases between. Germline V gives CDR1 LNHDA, CDR2 SQIVND (reference sequence). The length of the CDR3 is 16 residues. This CDR3 is CASRARLLSGNTEAFF. In DNA form, the CDR3 reads TGTGCCAGCAGGGCCCGACTATTATCGGGGAACACTGAAGCTTTCTTT.